What follows are 20 T cell receptor beta chains derived from one specimen sequenced in a study of CD8 T cells in Susac syndrome. cDNA came from 0.5 to 1 ug RNA primed by random hexamers. TCRdb re-called the immunoSEQ multiplex PCR reads with MiXCR, one entry per CDR3 protein. This table holds 150,000 to 200,000 distinct CDR3 sequences, 85% to 95% found once. The sequenced sample consisted of CD4+ T cells from PBMCs. The receptors come from a human donor in good health.

CDR3 sequence: CSARQSATDTQYF. The CDR3 DNA follows: TGCAGTGCTAGACAATCGGCGACAGATACGCAGTATTTT. The rearrangement uses TRBV20-1 and TRBJ2-3; D gene unclear. Germline CDR1 DFQATT, CDR2 SNEGSKA (reference sequence). The CDR3 extends over 13 amino acids. Trimming left V 2 bases short and J 3 bases short, with 9 bases between.

The chain couples TRBV29-1 to TRBJ2-7, with D uncertain. Trimming left V 7 bases short and J 3 bases short, with 10 bases between. CDR3 length equals 11 residues. Germline V CDR1 and CDR2: SQVTM, ANQGSEA. In nucleotides, the CDR3 is TGCAGCGCCCGACAAGACTACGAGCAGTACTTC. It is translated as CSARQDYEQYF.

CDR3 DNA: TGTGCCAGCTCACCCCAGAATTACAATGAGCAGTTCTTC. This sequence encodes CASSPQNYNEQFF. This chain uses TRBV18 with TRBJ2-1, with D unclear. CDR1 and CDR2 (germline): KGHSH, LQKENI. The CDR3 extends over 13 amino acids. V shed 3 bases and J shed 4 bases, with 7 bases lying between them.

V is TRBV5-1 and J is TRBJ2-3; 12 bases agree with TRBD2. Germline CDR1 and CDR2: SGHRS and YFSETQ. This CDR3 is 16 amino acids long. J was trimmed by 2 bases and V by 3 bases; bases with no gene match: 4. The CDR3 sequence: CASSSRLAGATDTQYF. For the CDR3, the DNA is TGCGCCAGCAGCTCACGACTAGCGGGAGCCACAGATACGCAGTATTTT.

This chain joins TRBV20-1 and TRBJ2-1, with 8 bases aligning to TRBD2. V gave up 6 bases and J gave up 0 bases; unmatched junction bases: 4. Germline CDR1 DFQATT, CDR2 SNEGSKA (reference sequence). This CDR3 spans 14 amino acids. This CDR3 is CSAISGSSYNEQFF. CDR3 in DNA: TGCAGTGCCATAAGCGGGAGCTCCTACAATGAGCAGTTCTTC.

This chain connects TRBV15 to TRBJ2-1; D is unresolved. V lost 5 bases, J lost 9 bases, and 11 bases lay in between. The CDR3 covers 12 residues. CDR1 is LNHNV, CDR2 YYDKDF, per germline (reference sequence). CDR3 DNA: TGTGCCACCAGCGCTAGATGGAGTGAGCAGTTCTTC. Translating it yields CATSARWSEQFF.

The rearrangement uses TRBV29-1 and TRBJ2-3; D is unresolved. Germline V gene sequence: CDR1 SQVTM, CDR2 ANQGSEA. The CDR3 contains 10 residues. V gave up 7 bases and J gave up 5 bases, with 7 bases separating them. CDR3 DNA: TGCAGCGGGGGTGGAGATACGCAGTATTTT. Encoded protein: CSGGGDTQYF.

This chain uses TRBV7-2 with TRBJ2-1; D assignment may be TRBD1 or TRBD2 (5 bases each). CDR1 is SGHTA and CDR2 is FQGNSA in the germline V gene. CDR3 length equals 15 residues. Between the trimmed V and J ends, which lost 7 bases and 0 bases, there was a span of 13 bases. DNA for the CDR3: TGTGCCAGCACCCGGGGCGGTAACTCCTACAATGAGCAGTTCTTC. Translated, it gives CASTRGGNSYNEQFF. Combining the CDR3 with reference TRBV7-2 and TRBJ2-1 gives the whole variable domain GAGVSQSPSNKVTEKGKDVELRCDPISGHTALYWYRQSLGQGLEFLIYFQGNSAPDKSGLPSDRFSAERTGGSVSTLTIQRTQQEDSAVYLCASTRGGNSYNEQFFGPGTRLTVL.

Remarks on this clonotype: A read error may produce the germline difference seen at one junction end. The rearrangement joins TRBV7-9 to TRBJ2-4; 8 nucleotides agree with TRBD2. This CDR3 is built from 13 residues. From germline, CDR1 is SEHNR and CDR2 FQNEAQ (reference sequence). The CDR3 DNA follows: TGTGCCAGCAGCTTAGAAGGGACTAGTTTTTTGCACTTC. This sequence encodes CASSLEGTSFLHF.

The chain joins TRBV20-1 to TRBJ2-4, with D perhaps being TRBD1 or TRBD2 (6 bases each). CDR3 length: 14 amino acids. Trimming stripped 3 bases from V and 9 bases from J, with 18 bases between. Germline V gene data show CDR1 as DFQATT and CDR2 as SNEGSKA (reference sequence). The CDR3 DNA is TGCAGTGCTAGGGAGGGCAGGGGAACGGGCATTCAGTACTTC. Translating it yields CSAREGRGTGIQYF.

The chain is built from TRBV12-3 or TRBV12-4 and TRBJ2-2; D is perhaps TRBD1 (5 bases). CDR3 length: 14 residues. V was shortened by 7 bases and J by 4 bases, with 13 bases between the two germline ends. CDR3 sequence (DNA): TGTGCCAGCACGCTAGGGGTCGGCACCGGGGAGCTGTTTTTT. Translating gives CASTLGVGTGELFF.

The chain carries TRBV9 and TRBJ2-1; TRBD1 matches 7 bases. The CDR3 totals 16 residues. After removal of 4 bases from V and 7 bases from J, the junction contained 14 bases not matched to a gene. From germline, CDR1 is SGDLS and CDR2 YYNGEE. CDR3 sequence (DNA): TGTGCCAGCAGCACACAAACCGGGACAGTGGGTAATGAGCAGTTCTTC. Its translation is CASSTQTGTVGNEQFF.

Only one count was recorded for this clonotype. The rearrangement joins TRBV20-1 to TRBJ1-5, with 7 bases aligning to TRBD1. With V trimmed by 1 base and J by 5 bases, 5 bases remained unmatched. The CDR3 consists of 14 residues. Germline values: CDR1 DFQATT, CDR2 SNEGSKA (reference sequence). CDR3 sequence reads: CSARVTDRDQPQHF. CDR3 sequence (DNA): TGCAGTGCTAGAGTGACAGACAGGGATCAGCCCCAGCATTTT.

The chain joins TRBV20-1 to TRBJ2-1; D tentatively fits TRBD1 or TRBD2 (6 bases each). CDR1 and CDR2 from the germline V gene are DFQATT and SNEGSKA (reference sequence). There are 12 residues in the CDR3. The V gene lost 4 bases and the J gene lost 9 bases, with 13 bases spanning the gap. The CDR3 DNA sequence: TGCAGTGCTACCCCCCGGGGGCCTGAGCAGTTCTTC. It yields the protein CSATPRGPEQFF.

The chain couples TRBV27 to TRBJ2-7; 10 bases line up with TRBD1. Germline CDR1 and CDR2: MNHEY and SMNVEV (reference sequence). This CDR3 has 15 residues. V lost 4 bases to trimming and J lost 3 bases; unmatched junction nucleotides: 6. The CDR3 loop reads CASSSPGQGFYEQYF. CDR3 in DNA: TGTGCCAGCAGTTCTCCGGGACAGGGGTTCTACGAGCAGTACTTC.

The gene calls are TRBV30 and TRBJ1-5, with D possibly being TRBD1 (5 bases). The germline V and J ends were trimmed by 3 bases and 0 bases, with 12 bases remaining between them. Germline V gene lookup returns CDR1 GTSNPN and CDR2 SVGIG (reference sequence). There are 15 residues in the CDR3. CDR3 region: CAWRSGTFSNQPQHF. Here the CDR3 DNA reads TGTGCCTGGAGGTCCGGGACTTTTAGCAATCAGCCCCAGCATTTT.

The chain couples TRBV4-1 to TRBJ2-3, with 8 bases that match TRBD1. With V trimmed by 0 bases and J by 0 bases, 5 bases remained unmatched. The CDR3 totals 17 residues. Germline-derived CDR1 and CDR2 are MGHRA and YSYEKL. CDR3 protein: CASSQDRTGPSTDTQYF. CDR3 nucleotide sequence: TGCGCCAGCAGCCAAGATCGGACAGGGCCTAGCACAGATACGCAGTATTTT.

The genes are TRBV28 and TRBJ2-7; D is undetermined. The CDR3 has 12 amino acids. CDR1 and CDR2 (germline): MDHEN, SYDVKM. The ends were cut back, 1 base at V and 7 bases at J, with 8 bases in the middle. In DNA form, the CDR3 reads TGTGCCAGCAGTTTATCCTGGAGAGAGCAGTACTTC. It specifies CASSLSWREQYF.

The genes are TRBV3-1 and TRBJ2-1, with D tentatively TRBD2 (5 bases). The CDR3 sequence is 14 residues long. Trimming removed 3 bases from V and 9 bases from J, with 15 bases in between. Per the germline V gene, CDR1 is LGHDT and CDR2 is YNNKEL (reference sequence). The CDR3 region has the DNA TGTGCCAGCAGCCACCCCCCGCCCGCGGGTGAGCAGTTCTTC. Its translation: CASSHPPPAGEQFF.

This sequence joins TRBV12-3 or TRBV12-4 and TRBJ2-5; D gene ambiguous. The CDR3 is 13 amino acids. The V and J ends lost 7 bases and 1 base respectively, with 10 bases between them. The CDR3 region has the DNA TGTGCCAGCACAGCCGGGCCCCAAGAGACCCAGTACTTC. It encodes CASTAGPQETQYF.